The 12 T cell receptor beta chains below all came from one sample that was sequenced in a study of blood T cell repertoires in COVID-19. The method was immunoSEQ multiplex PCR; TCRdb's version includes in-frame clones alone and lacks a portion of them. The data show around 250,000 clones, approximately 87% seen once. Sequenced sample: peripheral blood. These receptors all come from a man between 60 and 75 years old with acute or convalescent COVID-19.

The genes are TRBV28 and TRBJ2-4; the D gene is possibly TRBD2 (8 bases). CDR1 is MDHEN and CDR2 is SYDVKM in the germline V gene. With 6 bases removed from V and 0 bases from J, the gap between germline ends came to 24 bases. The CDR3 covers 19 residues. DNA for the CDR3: TGTGCCAGCAGACAGACAGGGTTGCTAGCGGGTGTAGCCAAAAACATTCAGTACTTC. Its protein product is CASRQTGLLAGVAKNIQYF.

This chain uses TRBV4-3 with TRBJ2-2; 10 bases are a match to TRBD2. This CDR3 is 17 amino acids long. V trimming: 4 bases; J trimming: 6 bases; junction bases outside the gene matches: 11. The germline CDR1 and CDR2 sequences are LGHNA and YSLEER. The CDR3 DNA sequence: TGCGCCAGCAGCCGCAGAGGGACTAGCGATGGGTCCGGGGAGCTGTTTTTT. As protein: CASSRRGTSDGSGELFF.

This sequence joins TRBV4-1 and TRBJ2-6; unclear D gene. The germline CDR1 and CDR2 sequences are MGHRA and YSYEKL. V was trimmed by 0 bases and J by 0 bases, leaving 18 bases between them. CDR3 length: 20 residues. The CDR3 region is CASSQESSQRKSSGANVLTF. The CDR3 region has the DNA TGCGCCAGCAGCCAAGAAAGCAGTCAGCGAAAATCCTCTGGGGCCAACGTCCTGACTTTC.

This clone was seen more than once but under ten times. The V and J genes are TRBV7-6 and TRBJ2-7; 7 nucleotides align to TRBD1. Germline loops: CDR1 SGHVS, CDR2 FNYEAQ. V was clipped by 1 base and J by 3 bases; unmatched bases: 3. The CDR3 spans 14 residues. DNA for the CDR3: TGTGCCAGCAGCTTAGAAGACAGGGACTACGAGCAGTACTTC. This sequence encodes CASSLEDRDYEQYF.

The chain's CDR3 is CASSFHGASGKNEQFF. For the CDR3, the DNA is TGTGCCAGCAGTTTCCATGGGGCTAGCGGGAAAAATGAGCAGTTCTTC. The J gene is TRBJ2-1, the V gene TRBV28, with TRBD2 identical over 9 bases. The CDR3 loop spans 16 amino acids. The V gene end was trimmed by 3 bases and the J gene end by 7 bases; junction bases not matched to a gene: 10. Germline V gene data show CDR1 as MDHEN and CDR2 as SYDVKM. Full variable domain (outside the CDR3, taken from reference TRBV28 and TRBJ2-1): DVKVTQSSRYLVKRTGEKVFLECVQDMDHENMFWYRQDPGLGLRLIYFSYDVKMKEKGDIPEGYSVSREKKERFSLILESASTNQTSMYLCASSFHGASGKNEQFFGPGTRLTVL.

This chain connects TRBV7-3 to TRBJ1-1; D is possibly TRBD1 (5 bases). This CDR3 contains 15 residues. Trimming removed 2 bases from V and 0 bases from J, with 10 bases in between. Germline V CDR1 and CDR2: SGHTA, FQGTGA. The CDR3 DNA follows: TGTGCCAGCAGCTTAGGTTCAGGGATGAACACTGAAGCTTTCTTT. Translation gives CASSLGSGMNTEAFF.

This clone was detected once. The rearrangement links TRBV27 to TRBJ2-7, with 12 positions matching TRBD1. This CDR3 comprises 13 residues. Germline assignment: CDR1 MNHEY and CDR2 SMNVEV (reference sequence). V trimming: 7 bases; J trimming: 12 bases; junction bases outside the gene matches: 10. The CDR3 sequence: CASKPGQGAGWYF. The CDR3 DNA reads TGTGCCAGCAAACCGGGACAGGGGGCTGGGTGGTACTTC.

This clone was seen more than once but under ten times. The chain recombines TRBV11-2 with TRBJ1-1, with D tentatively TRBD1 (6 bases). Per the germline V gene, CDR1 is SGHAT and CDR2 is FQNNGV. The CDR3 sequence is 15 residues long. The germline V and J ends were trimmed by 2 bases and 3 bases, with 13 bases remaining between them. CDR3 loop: CASSLTGRSDTEAFF. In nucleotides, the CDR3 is TGTGCCAGCAGCTTAACAGGGCGGTCGGACACTGAAGCTTTCTTT.

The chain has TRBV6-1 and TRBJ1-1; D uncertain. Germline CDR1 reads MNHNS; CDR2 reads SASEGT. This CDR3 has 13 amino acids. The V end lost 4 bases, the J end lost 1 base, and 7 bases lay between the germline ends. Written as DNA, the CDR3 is TGTGCCAGCAGTGCCCTAGGGAACACTGAAGCTTTCTTT. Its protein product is CASSALGNTEAFF.

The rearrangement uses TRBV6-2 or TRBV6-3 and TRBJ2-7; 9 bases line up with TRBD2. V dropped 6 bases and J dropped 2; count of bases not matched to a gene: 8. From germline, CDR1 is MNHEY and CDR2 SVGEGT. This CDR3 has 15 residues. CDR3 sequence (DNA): TGTGCCAGCAGGCCTGGACTAGCGACTCCCTACGAGCAGTACTTC. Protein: CASRPGLATPYEQYF.

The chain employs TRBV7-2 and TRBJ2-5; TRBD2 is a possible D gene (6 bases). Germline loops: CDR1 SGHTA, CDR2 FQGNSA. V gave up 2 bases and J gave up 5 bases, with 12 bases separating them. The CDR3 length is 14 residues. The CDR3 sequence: CASSLSPGGETQYF. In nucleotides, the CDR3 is TGTGCCAGCAGCTTAAGCCCAGGAGGGGAGACCCAGTACTTC.

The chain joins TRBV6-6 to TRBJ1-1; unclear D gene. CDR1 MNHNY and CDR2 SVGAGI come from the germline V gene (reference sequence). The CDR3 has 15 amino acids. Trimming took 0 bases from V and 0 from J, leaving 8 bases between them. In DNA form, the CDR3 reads TGTGCCAGCAGTTACTCGAAACAGCTGAACACTGAAGCTTTCTTT. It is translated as CASSYSKQLNTEAFF.